One and the same sample provided the 17 T cell receptor beta chains below, sequenced in a study of spatial heterogeneity in lung cancer. The sample's time point: sample taken at primary tumor resection. Frozen PBMC, nontumor lung or tumor provided whole RNA, which was sequenced unsorted. One entry per CDR3 protein, called by TCRdb with MiXCR from the 5' RACE reads. The data contain about 9,200 distinct CDR3 sequences, over 7.5% of them singletons. This specimen consisted of PBMCs, obtained at surgery. The receptors come from a female donor with early-stage non-small cell lung cancer.

This clonotype was seen many times. Here the CDR3 reads CASRTSGYHNEQFF. DNA for the CDR3: TGCGCCAGCAGGACTAGCGGGTACCACAATGAGCAGTTCTTC. V and J are TRBV5-1 and TRBJ2-1; 10 nucleotides align to TRBD2. Losses at the gene ends were 5 bases for V and 5 bases for J; bases not matched to a gene: 4. Germline CDR1 and CDR2: SGHRS and YFSETQ. The CDR3 extends over 14 amino acids. Filled out from reference TRBV5-1 and TRBJ2-1, the complete variable domain reads KAGVTQTPRYLIKTRGQQVTLSCSPISGHRSVSWYQQTPGQGLQFLFEYFSETQRNKGNFPGRFSGRQFSNSRSEMNVSTLELGDSALYLCASRTSGYHNEQFFGPGTRLTVL.

This clonotype was seen more than once but under ten times. The chain uses TRBV10-3 and TRBJ2-5; D may be TRBD1 or TRBD2 (6 bases each). V dropped 10 bases and J dropped 3 bases, with 21 bases sitting between them. Germline CDR1 is ENHRY and CDR2 is SYGVKD. This CDR3 contains 15 residues. Here the CDR3 reads CATEAGGPSEETQYF. CDR3 nucleotide sequence: TGTGCCACCGAGGCCGGGGGCCCCTCGGAAGAGACCCAGTACTTC.

This clonotype was detected a few times. V and J are TRBV5-6 and TRBJ2-1; TRBD1 matches at 9 bases. The V gene end was trimmed by 2 bases and the J gene end by 15 bases; junction bases not matched to a gene: 12. The CDR3 spans 14 residues. CDR1 is SGHDT, CDR2 YYEEEE, per germline. The CDR3 DNA follows: TGTGCCAGCAGCTTCGCCGGGACAGGGAATTTTCGGTTCTTC. Its protein is CASSFAGTGNFRFF.

The chain joins TRBV5-6 to TRBJ2-1; D may match TRBD1 or TRBD2 (6 bases each). Germline values: CDR1 SGHDT, CDR2 YYEEEE. The CDR3 has 15 amino acids. Trimming left V 3 bases short and J 2 bases short, with 12 bases between. This chain's CDR3 is CASSSNGGPYNEQFF. The CDR3 DNA sequence: TGTGCCAGCAGCTCGAATGGGGGGCCCTACAATGAGCAGTTCTTC.

This clonotype has a count of ten or more. The chain employs TRBV19 and TRBJ2-6; D may match TRBD1 or TRBD2 (5 bases each). CDR3 size: 16 residues. Germline lookup yields CDR1 LNHDA and CDR2 SQIVND (reference sequence). Trimming left V 1 base short and J 0 bases short, with 7 bases between. The CDR3 coding sequence is TGTGCCAGTAGTATAGGGGACGGCTCTGGGGCCAACGTCCTGACTTTC. Protein sequence: CASSIGDGSGANVLTF.

This chain joins TRBV14 and TRBJ2-1, with a tentative D call TRBD2 (6 bases). CDR1 is SGHDN and CDR2 is FVKESK in the germline V gene. This CDR3 has 17 amino acids. Deletions cut 4 bases from V and 6 bases from J, with 22 bases between. CDR3 DNA: TGTGCCAGCAGCCCCCCCCGGGCGGGATTGAGGCGCAATGAGCAGTTCTTC. Protein sequence: CASSPPRAGLRRNEQFF.

This clonotype came up a few times. The J gene is TRBJ2-3, the V gene TRBV29-1, with D possibly being TRBD1 or TRBD2 (6 bases each). The germline CDR1 and CDR2 sequences are SQVTM and ANQGSEA. The CDR3 consists of 14 residues. With 3 bases removed from V and 5 bases from J, the gap between germline ends came to 15 bases. CDR3 in amino acids: CSVDGGTGGDTQYF. For the CDR3, the DNA is TGCAGCGTTGACGGGGGCACTGGAGGAGATACGCAGTATTTT.

This clonotype was recorded at least ten times. The chain has TRBV6-2 or TRBV6-3 and TRBJ2-1, with 9 bases aligning to TRBD2. Trimming took 4 bases from V and 4 from J; bases not matched to a gene: 5. Germline CDR1 and CDR2: MNHEY and SVGEGT. The CDR3 totals 15 residues. The CDR3 nucleotides are TGTGCCAGCAGTTTGTCGACTAGCGGATACAATGAGCAGTTCTTC. This codes for CASSLSTSGYNEQFF.

Ten or more counts support this clonotype. The chain has TRBV10-2 and TRBJ1-5; D is undetermined. This CDR3 has 15 amino acids. The V end was cut by 7 bases, the J end by 2 bases, with 15 bases between. The germline gives CDR1 WSHSY, CDR2 SAAADI. The CDR3 reads CASKPGFYGNQPQHF. CDR3 coding DNA: TGCGCCAGCAAACCGGGGTTTTATGGCAATCAGCCCCAGCATTTT.

The chain is built from TRBV7-8 and TRBJ2-1; D remains ambiguous. The germline gives CDR1 SGHVS, CDR2 FQNEAQ. The CDR3 sequence is 14 residues long. V shed 1 base and J shed 1 base, with 5 bases lying between them. In DNA, the CDR3 is TGTGCCAGCAGCTTAGGACAATCCTACAATGAGCAGTTCTTC. It translates to CASSLGQSYNEQFF.

This clonotype is medium-sized in the sample. This chain links TRBV20-1 with TRBJ1-5; D unresolved. V lost 4 bases and J 6 bases, leaving 16 bases between the germline ends. The CDR3 is 14 residues long. CDR1 is DFQATT and CDR2 is SNEGSKA in the germline V gene (reference sequence). The CDR3 DNA reads TGCAGTGCTATCCGATCGGTATCGGGTCAGCCCCAGCATTTT. Residues: CSAIRSVSGQPQHF.

In its sample, this clonotype was seen many times. The genes are TRBV6-1 and TRBJ1-5; 7 nucleotides line up with TRBD1. Trimming at V came to 2 bases and at J to 2 bases, leaving 6 bases not matched to a gene. The germline gives CDR1 MNHNS, CDR2 SASEGT. The length of the CDR3 is 16 residues. CDR3: CASSERVQGGNQPQHF. The CDR3 DNA is TGTGCCAGCAGTGAAAGGGTTCAGGGGGGCAATCAGCCCCAGCATTTT.

This clonotype was observed many times. This chain joins TRBV5-1 and TRBJ2-7, with D possibly being TRBD2 (6 bases). Germline loops: CDR1 SGHRS, CDR2 YFSETQ. The CDR3 is 14 residues long. The V and J ends lost 0 bases and 4 bases respectively, with 11 bases between them. This CDR3 is CASSLGLGGYEQYF. DNA of the CDR3: TGCGCCAGCAGCTTGGGACTAGGCGGGTACGAGCAGTACTTC.

In the case of this clonotype: A much larger clone lies one base from this, so it may be a read error. V and J are TRBV20-1 and TRBJ2-3; 7 bases are a match to TRBD2. CDR1 is DFQATT, CDR2 SNEGSKA, per germline (reference sequence). There are 15 residues in the CDR3. CDR3 DNA: TGCAGTGCTAGCATCGCGGGGGAGACCACAGATACGCGGTATTTT. Translating gives CSASIAGETTDTRYF.

By its share, this clonotype is medium-sized (0.01 to 0.1%). The gene calls are TRBV29-1 and TRBJ2-5; TRBD2 matches 10 bases. V was pared by 7 bases and J by 5 bases, with 13 bases of the junction left unmatched. Germline CDR1 SQVTM, CDR2 ANQGSEA. CDR3 length: 15 amino acids. Here the CDR3 DNA reads TGCAGCGCTACCCGGCTAGCGGGGGCGGGGGAGACCCAGTACTTC. It yields the protein CSATRLAGAGETQYF. The variable domain in full, completed from reference TRBV29-1 and TRBJ2-5, reads SAVISQKPSRDICQRGTSLTIQCQVDSQVTMMFWYRQQPGQSLTLIATANQGSEATYESGFVIDKFPISRPNLTFSTLTVSNMSPEDSSIYLCSATRLAGAGETQYFGPGTRLLVL.

This clonotype has a count of ten or more. V usage is TRBV28 and J usage is TRBJ2-1, with D possibly being TRBD1 or TRBD2 (5 bases each). In germline, CDR1 is MDHEN, CDR2 SYDVKM. V lost 6 bases and J lost 7, with 22 bases in between. The CDR3 has 16 residues. The CDR3 nucleotides are TGTGCCAGCAGCCTCCAAATCGGGACCTCCCATAATGAGCAGTTCTTC. Amino acids: CASSLQIGTSHNEQFF. The variable domain in full, with the rest retrieved from reference TRBV28 and TRBJ2-1, is DVKVTQSSRYLVKRTGEKVFLECVQDMDHENMFWYRQDPGLGLRLIYFSYDVKMKEKGDIPEGYSVSREKKERFSLILESASTNQTSMYLCASSLQIGTSHNEQFFGPGTRLTVL.

A note on this clonotype: A much larger clone is a single base away; this may be a read error. The V and J genes are TRBV29-1 and TRBJ2-3; possible D gene TRBD2, 6 bases. CDR1 SQVTM and CDR2 ANQGSEA come from the germline V gene. The V and J ends lost 5 bases and 10 bases respectively, with 13 bases between them. This CDR3 region has 11 residues. CDR3 DNA sequence: TGCAGCGTTTCAACGGGGGATGCGCAGTATTTT. Residues: CSVSTGDAQYF.